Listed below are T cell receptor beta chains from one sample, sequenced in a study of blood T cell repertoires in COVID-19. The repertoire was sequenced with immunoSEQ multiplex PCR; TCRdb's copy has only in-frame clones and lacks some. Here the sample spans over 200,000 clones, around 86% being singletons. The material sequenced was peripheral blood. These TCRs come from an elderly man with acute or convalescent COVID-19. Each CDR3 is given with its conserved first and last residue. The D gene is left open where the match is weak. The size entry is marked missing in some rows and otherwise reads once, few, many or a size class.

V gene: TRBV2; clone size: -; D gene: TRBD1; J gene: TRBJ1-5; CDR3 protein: CASSTDRVNQPQHF; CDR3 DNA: TGTGCCAGCAGTACTGACAGGGTGAATCAGCCCCAGCATTTT
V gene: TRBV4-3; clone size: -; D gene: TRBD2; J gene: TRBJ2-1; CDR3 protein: CASSQDPSGGEQFF; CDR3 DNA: TGCGCCAGCAGCCAAGACCCTAGCGGCGGTGAGCAGTTCTTC
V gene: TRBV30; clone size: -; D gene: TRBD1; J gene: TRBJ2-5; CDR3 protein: CAWSQIRQGAYF; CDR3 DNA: TGTGCCTGGAGTCAAATTAGGCAGGGGGCCTACTTC
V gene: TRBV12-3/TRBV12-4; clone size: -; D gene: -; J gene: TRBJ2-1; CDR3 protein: CASSLNYNEQFF; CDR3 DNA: TGTGCCAGCAGCCTTAACTACAATGAGCAGTTCTTC
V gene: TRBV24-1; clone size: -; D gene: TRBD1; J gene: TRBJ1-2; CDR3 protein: CATSDLDRGGGYTF; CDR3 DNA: TGTGCCACCAGTGATTTGGACAGGGGGGGCGGCTACACCTTC
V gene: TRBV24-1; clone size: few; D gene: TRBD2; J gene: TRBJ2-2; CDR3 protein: CATSDPGLAGGSEELFF; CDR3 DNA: TGTGCCACCAGTGATCCCGGACTAGCGGGAGGTTCCGAGGAGCTGTTTTTT
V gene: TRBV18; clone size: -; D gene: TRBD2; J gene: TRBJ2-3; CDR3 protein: CASSGLAGEGTDTQYF; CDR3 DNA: TGTGCCAGCTCCGGCCTAGCGGGAGAGGGCACAGATACGCAGTATTTT
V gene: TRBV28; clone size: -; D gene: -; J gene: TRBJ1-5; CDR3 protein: CAGGAEPQHF; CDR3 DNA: TGTGCCGGAGGGGCGGAGCCCCAGCATTTT
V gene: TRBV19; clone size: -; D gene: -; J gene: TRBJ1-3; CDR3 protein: CASSISQSSGNTIYF; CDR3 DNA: TGTGCCAGTAGTATCTCTCAGTCCTCTGGAAACACCATATATTTT
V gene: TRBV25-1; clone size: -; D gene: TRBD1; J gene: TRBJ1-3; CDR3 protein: CASSRTGSSGNTIYF; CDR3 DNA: TGTGCCAGCAGTAGGACAGGGAGCTCTGGAAACACCATATATTTT
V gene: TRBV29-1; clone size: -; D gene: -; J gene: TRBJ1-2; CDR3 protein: CSVAGWVGGYTF; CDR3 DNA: TGCAGCGTTGCGGGGTGGGTTGGCGGCTACACCTTC
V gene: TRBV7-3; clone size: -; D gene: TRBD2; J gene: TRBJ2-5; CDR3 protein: CASSSGIAGAQETQYF; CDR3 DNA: TGTGCCAGCAGCTCCGGAATAGCGGGAGCGCAAGAGACCCAGTACTTC
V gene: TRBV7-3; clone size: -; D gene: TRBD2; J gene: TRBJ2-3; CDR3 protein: CASSEGLSPDTQYF; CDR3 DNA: TGTGCCAGCAGCGAGGGACTATCTCCAGATACGCAGTATTTT
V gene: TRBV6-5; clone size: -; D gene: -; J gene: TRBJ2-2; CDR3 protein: CASTTLSRGTGELFF; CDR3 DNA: TGTGCCAGCACTACGCTCAGCCGAGGCACCGGGGAGCTGTTTTTT
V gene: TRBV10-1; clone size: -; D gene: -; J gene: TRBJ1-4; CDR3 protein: CASSGQLNEKLFF; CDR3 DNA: TGCGCCAGCAGTGGACAGCTTAATGAAAAACTGTTTTTT
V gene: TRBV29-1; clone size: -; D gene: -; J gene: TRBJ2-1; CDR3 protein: CSVGTYNEQFF; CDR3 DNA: TGCAGCGTGGGGACTTACAATGAGCAGTTCTTC
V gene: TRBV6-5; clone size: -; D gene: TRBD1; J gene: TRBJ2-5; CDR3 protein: CASSNWQGAGETQYF; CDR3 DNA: TGTGCCAGCAGCAATTGGCAGGGGGCTGGAGAGACCCAGTACTTC
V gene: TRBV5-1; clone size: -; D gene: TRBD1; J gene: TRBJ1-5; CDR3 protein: CASSLTGGNQPQHF; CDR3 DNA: TGCGCCAGCAGCCTGACAGGGGGCAATCAGCCCCAGCATTTT
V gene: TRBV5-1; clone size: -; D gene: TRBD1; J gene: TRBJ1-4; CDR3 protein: CASGTGTEKLFF; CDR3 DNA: TGCGCCAGCGGGACAGGGACTGAAAAACTGTTTTTT
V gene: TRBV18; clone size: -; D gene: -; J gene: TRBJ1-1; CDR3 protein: CASSPRRGMNTEAFF; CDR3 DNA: TGTGCCAGCTCACCACGTAGGGGGATGAACACTGAAGCTTTCTTT
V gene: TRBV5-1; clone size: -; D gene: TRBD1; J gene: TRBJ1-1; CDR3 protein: CASSDGTGGMNTEAFF; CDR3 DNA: TGCGCCAGCAGCGACGGGACAGGGGGTATGAACACTGAAGCTTTCTTT
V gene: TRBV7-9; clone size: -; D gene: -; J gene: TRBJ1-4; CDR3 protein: CASSLALVQLNEKLFF; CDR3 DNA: TGTGCCAGCAGCTTAGCGCTGGTACAGCTCAATGAAAAACTGTTTTTT
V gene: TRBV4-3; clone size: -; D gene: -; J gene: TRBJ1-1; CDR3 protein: CASSQPGQRNTEAFF; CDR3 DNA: TGCGCCAGCAGCCAACCGGGACAAAGGAACACTGAAGCTTTCTTT
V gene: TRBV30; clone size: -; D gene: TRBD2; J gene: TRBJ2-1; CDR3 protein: CAWGLWAGSGSSHNEQFF; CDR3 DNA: TGTGCCTGGGGCCTTTGGGCTGGAAGCGGGAGTAGTCACAATGAGCAGTTCTTC
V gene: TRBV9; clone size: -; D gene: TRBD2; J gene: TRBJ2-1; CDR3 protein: CASSDSGRGPPNEQFF; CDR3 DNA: TGTGCCAGCAGCGACAGCGGGAGGGGTCCGCCTAATGAGCAGTTCTTC
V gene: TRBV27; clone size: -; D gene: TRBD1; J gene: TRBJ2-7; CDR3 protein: CATGTGGSYEQYF; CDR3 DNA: TGTGCCACCGGGACAGGGGGCTCCTACGAGCAGTACTTC
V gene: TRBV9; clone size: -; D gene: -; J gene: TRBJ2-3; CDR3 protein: CASSVRDGQPKSTDTQYF; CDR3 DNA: TGTGCCAGCAGCGTAAGAGATGGGCAGCCTAAAAGCACAGATACGCAGTATTTT
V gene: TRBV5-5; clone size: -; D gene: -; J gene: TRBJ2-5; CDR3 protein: CASSLPEKETQYF; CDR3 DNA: TGTGCCAGCAGCTTGCCGGAGAAAGAGACCCAGTACTTC
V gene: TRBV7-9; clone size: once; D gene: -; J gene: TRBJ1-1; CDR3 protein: CASSLQENTEAFF; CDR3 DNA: TGTGCCAGCAGCTTACAGGAGAACACTGAAGCTTTCTTT
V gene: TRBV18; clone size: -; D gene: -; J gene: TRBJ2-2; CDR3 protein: CASSTGTGELFF; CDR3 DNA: TGTGCCAGCTCGACAGGCACCGGGGAGCTGTTTTTT
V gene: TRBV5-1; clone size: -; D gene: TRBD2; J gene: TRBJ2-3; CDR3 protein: CASSQRLMTSGSTDTQYF; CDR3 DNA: TGCGCCAGCAGCCAAAGACTAATGACTAGCGGAAGCACAGATACGCAGTATTTT
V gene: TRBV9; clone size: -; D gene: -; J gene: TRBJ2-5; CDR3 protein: CASSVQGTETQYF; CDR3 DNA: TGTGCCAGCAGCGTTCAGGGAACGGAGACCCAGTACTTC
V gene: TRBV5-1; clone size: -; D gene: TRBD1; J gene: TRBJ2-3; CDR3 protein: CASSPRDRDADTQYF; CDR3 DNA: TGCGCCAGCAGCCCTCGGGACAGGGACGCAGATACGCAGTATTTT
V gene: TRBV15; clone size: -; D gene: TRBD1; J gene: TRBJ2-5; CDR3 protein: CATSRDRAGGVETQYF; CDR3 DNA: TGTGCCACCAGCAGAGATCGAGCAGGGGGCGTAGAGACCCAGTACTTC
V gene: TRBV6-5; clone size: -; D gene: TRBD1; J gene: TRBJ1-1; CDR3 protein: CASSLTGSTEAFF; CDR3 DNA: TGTGCCAGCAGCTTGACAGGGAGCACTGAAGCTTTCTTT
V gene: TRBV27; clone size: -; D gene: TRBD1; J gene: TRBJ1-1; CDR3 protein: CASSFTGTGLNTEAFF; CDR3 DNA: TGTGCCAGCAGTTTCACGGGGACAGGATTGAACACTGAAGCTTTCTTT
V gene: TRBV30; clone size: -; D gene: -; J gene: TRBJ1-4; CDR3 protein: CAWRGGTGTTNEKLFF; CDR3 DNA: TGTGCCTGGAGGGGTGGAACAGGGACAACTAATGAAAAACTGTTTTTT
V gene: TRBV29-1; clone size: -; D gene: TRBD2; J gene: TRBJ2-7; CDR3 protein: CSVGGLGGSSYEQYF; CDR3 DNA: TGCAGCGTTGGGGGCTTGGGCGGGAGCTCCTACGAGCAGTACTTC
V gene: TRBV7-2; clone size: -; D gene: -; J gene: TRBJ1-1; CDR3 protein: CASSSSPNTEAFF; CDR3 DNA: TGTGCCAGCAGCTCAAGCCCGAACACTGAAGCTTTCTTT
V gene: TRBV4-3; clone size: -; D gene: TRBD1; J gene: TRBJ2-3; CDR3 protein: CASSRTGSEPDTQYF; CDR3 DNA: TGCGCCAGCAGCCGGACAGGGTCTGAACCAGATACGCAGTATTTT
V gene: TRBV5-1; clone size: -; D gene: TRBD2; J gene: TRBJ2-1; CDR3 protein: CASSLGGGGPVEQFF; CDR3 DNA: TGCGCCAGCAGCCTCGGTGGGGGAGGGCCAGTTGAGCAGTTCTTC
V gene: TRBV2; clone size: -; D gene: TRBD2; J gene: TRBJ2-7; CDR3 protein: CASMEREETGYEQYF; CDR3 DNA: TGTGCCAGCATGGAGCGGGAGGAAACAGGGTACGAGCAGTACTTC
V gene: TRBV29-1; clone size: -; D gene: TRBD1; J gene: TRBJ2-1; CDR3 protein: CSVGQGNEQFF; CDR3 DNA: TGCAGCGTTGGACAGGGCAATGAGCAGTTCTTC
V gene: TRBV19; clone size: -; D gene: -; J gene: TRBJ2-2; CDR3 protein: CASKTPTGINTGELFF; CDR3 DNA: TGTGCCAGTAAAACTCCCACAGGGATTAACACCGGGGAGCTGTTTTTT
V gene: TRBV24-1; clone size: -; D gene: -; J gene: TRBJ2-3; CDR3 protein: CATSAPGAGSSTDTQYF; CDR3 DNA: TGTGCCACCAGTGCCCCCGGAGCCGGTTCTAGCACAGATACGCAGTATTTT
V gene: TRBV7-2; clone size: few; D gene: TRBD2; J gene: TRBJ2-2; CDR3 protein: CASTLARLAAGELFF; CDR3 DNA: TGTGCCAGCACCCTAGCTAGACTAGCGGCCGGGGAGCTGTTTTTT
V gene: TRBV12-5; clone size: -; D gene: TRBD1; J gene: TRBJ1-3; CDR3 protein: CASGLVLDRAGNTIYF; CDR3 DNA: TGTGCTAGTGGTTTGGTCCTGGACAGGGCTGGAAACACCATATATTTT
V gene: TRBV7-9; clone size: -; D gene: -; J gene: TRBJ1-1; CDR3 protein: CASSLVIEGDTEAFF; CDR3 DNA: TGTGCCAGCAGCTTAGTAATAGAGGGGGACACTGAAGCTTTCTTT
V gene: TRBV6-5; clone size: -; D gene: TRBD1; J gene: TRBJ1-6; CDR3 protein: CASRTGTGENSPLHF; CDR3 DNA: TGTGCCAGCAGAACCGGGACAGGGGAGAATTCACCCCTCCACTTT